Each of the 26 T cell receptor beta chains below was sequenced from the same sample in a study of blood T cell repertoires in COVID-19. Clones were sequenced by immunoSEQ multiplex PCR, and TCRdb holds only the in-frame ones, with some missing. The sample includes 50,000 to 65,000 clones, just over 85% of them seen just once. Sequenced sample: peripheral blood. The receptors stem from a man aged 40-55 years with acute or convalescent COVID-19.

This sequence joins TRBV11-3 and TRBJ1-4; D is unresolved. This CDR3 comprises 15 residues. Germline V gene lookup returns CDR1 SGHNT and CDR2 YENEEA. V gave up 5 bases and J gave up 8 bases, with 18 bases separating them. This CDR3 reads CASSPGPGGYEKLFF. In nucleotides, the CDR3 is TGTGCCAGCAGCCCCGGCCCGGGAGGTTACGAAAAACTGTTTTTT.

The CDR3 DNA reads as TGCAGCGTTGAACCGGAGGACACCGGGGAGCTGTTTTTT. Its protein is CSVEPEDTGELFF. This chain connects TRBV29-1 to TRBJ2-2, with D maybe TRBD2 (5 bases). The CDR3 contains 13 residues. Trimming removed 2 bases at V and 3 bases at J, with 7 bases between. Germline CDR1 SQVTM, CDR2 ANQGSEA.

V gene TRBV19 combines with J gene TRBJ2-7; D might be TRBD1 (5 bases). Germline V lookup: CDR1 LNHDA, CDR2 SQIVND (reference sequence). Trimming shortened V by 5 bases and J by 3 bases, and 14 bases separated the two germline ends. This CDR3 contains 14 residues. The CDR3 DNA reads TGTGCCAGTAGTTATACCAGGGATGACTACGAGCAGTACTTC. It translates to CASSYTRDDYEQYF. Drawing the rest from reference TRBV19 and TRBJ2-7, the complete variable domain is DGGITQSPKYLFRKEGQNVTLSCEQNLNHDAMYWYRQDPGQGLRLIYYSQIVNDFQKGDIAEGYSVSREKKESFPLTVTSAQKNPTAFYLCASSYTRDDYEQYFGPGTRLTVT.

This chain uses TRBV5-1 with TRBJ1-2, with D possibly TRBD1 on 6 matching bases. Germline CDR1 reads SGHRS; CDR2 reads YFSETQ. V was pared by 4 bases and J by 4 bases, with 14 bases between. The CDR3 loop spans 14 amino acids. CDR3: CASSQVGGAYGYTF. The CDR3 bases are TGCGCCAGCAGCCAGGTCGGGGGGGCCTATGGCTACACCTTC.

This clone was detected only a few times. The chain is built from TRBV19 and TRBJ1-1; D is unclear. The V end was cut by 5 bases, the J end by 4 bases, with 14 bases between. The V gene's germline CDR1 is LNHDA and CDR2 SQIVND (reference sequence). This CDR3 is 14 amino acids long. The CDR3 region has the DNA TGTGCCAGTAGTTTAAGGGAAGCGGGCACTGAAGCTTTCTTT. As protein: CASSLREAGTEAFF. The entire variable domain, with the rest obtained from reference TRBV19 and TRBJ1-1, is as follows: DGGITQSPKYLFRKEGQNVTLSCEQNLNHDAMYWYRQDPGQGLRLIYYSQIVNDFQKGDIAEGYSVSREKKESFPLTVTSAQKNPTAFYLCASSLREAGTEAFFGQGTRLTVV.

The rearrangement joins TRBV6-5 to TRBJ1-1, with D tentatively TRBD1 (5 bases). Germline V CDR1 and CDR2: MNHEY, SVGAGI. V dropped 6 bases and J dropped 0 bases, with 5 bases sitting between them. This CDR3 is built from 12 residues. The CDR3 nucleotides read TGTGCCAGCAGAGGGGTGAACACTGAAGCTTTCTTT. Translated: CASRGVNTEAFF.

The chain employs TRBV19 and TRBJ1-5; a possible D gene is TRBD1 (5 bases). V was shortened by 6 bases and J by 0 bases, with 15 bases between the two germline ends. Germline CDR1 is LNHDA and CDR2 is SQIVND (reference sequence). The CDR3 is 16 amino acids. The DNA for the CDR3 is TGTGCCAGTAGCCGGGACTTCTCGGCTAGCAATCAGCCCCAGCATTTT. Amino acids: CASSRDFSASNQPQHF.

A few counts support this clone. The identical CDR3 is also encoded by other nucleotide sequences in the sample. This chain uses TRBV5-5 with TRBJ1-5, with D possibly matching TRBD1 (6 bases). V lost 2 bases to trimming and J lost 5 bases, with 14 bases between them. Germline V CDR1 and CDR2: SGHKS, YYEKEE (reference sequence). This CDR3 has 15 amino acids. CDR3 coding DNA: TGTGCCAGCAGCTTAGGGTCGGCAGGGGATCAGCCCCAGCATTTT. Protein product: CASSLGSAGDQPQHF.

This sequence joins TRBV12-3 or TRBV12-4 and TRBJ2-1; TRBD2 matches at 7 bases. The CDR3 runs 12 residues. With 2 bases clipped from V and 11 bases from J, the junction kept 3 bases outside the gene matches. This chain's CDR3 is CASSLRRGKQFF. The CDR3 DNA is TGTGCCAGCAGTTTACGGCGGGGGAAGCAGTTCTTC.

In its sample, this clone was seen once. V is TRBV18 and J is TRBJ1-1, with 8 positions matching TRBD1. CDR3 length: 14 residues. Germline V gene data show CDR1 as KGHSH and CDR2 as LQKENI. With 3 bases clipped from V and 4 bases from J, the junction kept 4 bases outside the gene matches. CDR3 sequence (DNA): TGTGCCAGCTCACCCGACAGGGGTACCACTGAAGCTTTCTTT. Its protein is CASSPDRGTTEAFF.

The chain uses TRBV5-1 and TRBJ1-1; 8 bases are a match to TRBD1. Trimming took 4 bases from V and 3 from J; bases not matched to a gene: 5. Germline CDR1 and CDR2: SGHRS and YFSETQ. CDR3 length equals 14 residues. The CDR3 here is CASSALDRDTEAFF. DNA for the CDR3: TGCGCCAGCAGCGCCCTGGACAGGGACACTGAAGCTTTCTTT.

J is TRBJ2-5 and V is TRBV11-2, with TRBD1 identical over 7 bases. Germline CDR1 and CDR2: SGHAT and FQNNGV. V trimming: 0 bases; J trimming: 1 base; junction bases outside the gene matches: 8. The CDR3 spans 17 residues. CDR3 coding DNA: TGTGCCAGCAGCTTAGATGGCTCGGACAGGCTCCAAGAGACCCAGTACTTC. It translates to CASSLDGSDRLQETQYF.

CDR3: CASSSREVRNEKLFF. CDR3 DNA sequence: TGTGCCAGCAGTTCCCGCGAGGTTCGGAATGAAAAACTGTTTTTT. The V and J genes are TRBV2 and TRBJ1-4; no definite D call. CDR3 length: 15 residues. Trimming cost V 5 bases and J 5 bases, with 15 bases left between them. Per the germline V gene, CDR1 is SNHLY and CDR2 is FYNNEI.

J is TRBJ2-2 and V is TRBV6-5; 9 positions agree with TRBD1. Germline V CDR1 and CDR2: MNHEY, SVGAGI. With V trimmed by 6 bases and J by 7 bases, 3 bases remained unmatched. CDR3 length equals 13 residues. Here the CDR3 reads CASSGQGIGELFF. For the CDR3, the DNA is TGTGCCAGCAGCGGACAGGGGATCGGGGAGCTGTTTTTT.

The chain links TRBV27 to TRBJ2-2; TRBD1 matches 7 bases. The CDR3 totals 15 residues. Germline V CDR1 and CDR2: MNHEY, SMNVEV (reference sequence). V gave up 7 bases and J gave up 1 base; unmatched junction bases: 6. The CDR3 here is CASNWDSLNTGELFF. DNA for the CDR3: TGTGCCAGCAATTGGGACAGCCTGAACACCGGGGAGCTGTTTTTT.

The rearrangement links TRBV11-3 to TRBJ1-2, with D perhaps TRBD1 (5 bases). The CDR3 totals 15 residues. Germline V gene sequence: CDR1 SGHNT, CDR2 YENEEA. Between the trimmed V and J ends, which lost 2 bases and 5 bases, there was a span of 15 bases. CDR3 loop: CASSLTSGTLYGYTF. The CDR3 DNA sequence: TGTGCCAGCAGCTTAACTTCCGGGACTCTATATGGCTACACCTTC. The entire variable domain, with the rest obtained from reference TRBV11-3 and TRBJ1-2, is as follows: EAGVVQSPRYKIIEKKQPVAFWCNPISGHNTLYWYLQNLGQGPELLIRYENEEAVDDSQLPKDRFSAERLKGVDSTLKIQPAELGDSAVYLCASSLTSGTLYGYTFGSGTRLTVV.

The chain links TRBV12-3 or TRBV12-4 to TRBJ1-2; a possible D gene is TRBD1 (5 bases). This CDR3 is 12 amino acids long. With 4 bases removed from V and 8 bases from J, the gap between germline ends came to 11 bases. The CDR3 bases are TGTGCCAGCAGTTCTCAGGGAAGAGGCTACACCTTC. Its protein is CASSSQGRGYTF.

CDR3 region: CATSDPRDLRAFF. DNA of the CDR3: TGTGCCACCAGTGATCCCAGGGATTTGAGAGCTTTCTTT. The chain has TRBV24-1 and TRBJ1-1, with D tentatively TRBD1 (5 bases). Deletions cut 3 bases from V and 10 bases from J, with 14 bases between. Germline values: CDR1 KGHDR, CDR2 SFDVKD. The CDR3 covers 13 residues.

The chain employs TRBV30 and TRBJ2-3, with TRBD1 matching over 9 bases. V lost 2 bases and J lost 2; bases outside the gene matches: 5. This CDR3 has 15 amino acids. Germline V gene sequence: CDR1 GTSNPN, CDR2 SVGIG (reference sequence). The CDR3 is CAWSYRGPYTDTQYF. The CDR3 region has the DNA TGTGCCTGGAGTTACAGGGGGCCCTACACAGATACGCAGTATTTT.

The CDR3 protein is CASNDRGRTEAFF. Written as DNA, the CDR3 is TGTGCCAGTAATGACAGAGGAAGGACTGAAGCTTTCTTT. This rearrangement joins TRBV19 to TRBJ1-1, with a tentative D call TRBD1 (5 bases). Germline values: CDR1 LNHDA, CDR2 SQIVND (reference sequence). Trimming shortened V by 7 bases and J by 5 bases, and 14 bases separated the two germline ends. The CDR3 sequence is 13 residues long.

The CDR3 DNA sequence: TGCGCCAGCAGCTTGGATGGGGGCGATCAGCCCCAGCATTTT. Protein: CASSLDGGDQPQHF. This rearrangement joins TRBV5-1 to TRBJ1-5, with D tentatively TRBD1 (6 bases). CDR1 is SGHRS, CDR2 YFSETQ, per germline. The CDR3 contains 14 residues. V lost 0 bases and J lost 5, with 9 bases in between.

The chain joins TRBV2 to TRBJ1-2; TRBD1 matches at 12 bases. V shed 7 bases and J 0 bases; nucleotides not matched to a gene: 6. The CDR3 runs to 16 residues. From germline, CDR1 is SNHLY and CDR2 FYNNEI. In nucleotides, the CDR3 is TGTGCCAGCACCCGGGACAGGGGGCCAGCTAACTATGGCTACACCTTC. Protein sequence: CASTRDRGPANYGYTF.

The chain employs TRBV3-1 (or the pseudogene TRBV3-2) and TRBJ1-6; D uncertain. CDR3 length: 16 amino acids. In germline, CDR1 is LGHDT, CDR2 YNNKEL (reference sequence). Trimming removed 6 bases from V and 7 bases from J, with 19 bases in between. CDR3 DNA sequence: TGTGCCAGCAGTCAGATTAACATGCCCGGGAATTCACCCCTCCACTTT. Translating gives CASSQINMPGNSPLHF.

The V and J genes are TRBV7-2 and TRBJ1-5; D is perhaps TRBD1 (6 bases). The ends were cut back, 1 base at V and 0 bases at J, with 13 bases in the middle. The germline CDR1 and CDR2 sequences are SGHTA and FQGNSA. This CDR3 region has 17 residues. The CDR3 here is CASSLGSGTLSNQPQHF. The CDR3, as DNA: TGTGCCAGCAGCTTAGGCTCTGGGACACTTAGCAATCAGCCCCAGCATTTT. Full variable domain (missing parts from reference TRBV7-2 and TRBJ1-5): GAGVSQSPSNKVTEKGKDVELRCDPISGHTALYWYRQSLGQGLEFLIYFQGNSAPDKSGLPSDRFSAERTGGSVSTLTIQRTQQEDSAVYLCASSLGSGTLSNQPQHFGDGTRLSIL.

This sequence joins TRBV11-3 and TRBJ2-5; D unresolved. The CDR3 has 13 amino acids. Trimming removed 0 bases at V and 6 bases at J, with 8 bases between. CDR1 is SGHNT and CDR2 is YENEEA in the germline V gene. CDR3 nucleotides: TGTGCCAGCAGCTTAGATAGAGCCCAGACCCAGTACTTC. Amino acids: CASSLDRAQTQYF.

CDR3 sequence reads: CASSLEAWGDYGYTF. The CDR3 nucleotides are TGTGCCAGCAGCTTAGAGGCCTGGGGCGACTATGGCTACACCTTC. The gene calls are TRBV13 and TRBJ1-2; tentative D call: TRBD1 (5 bases). V was shortened by 1 base and J by 3 bases, with 12 bases between the two germline ends. CDR1 and CDR2 (germline): PRHDT, FYEKMQ (reference sequence). The CDR3 has 15 residues.